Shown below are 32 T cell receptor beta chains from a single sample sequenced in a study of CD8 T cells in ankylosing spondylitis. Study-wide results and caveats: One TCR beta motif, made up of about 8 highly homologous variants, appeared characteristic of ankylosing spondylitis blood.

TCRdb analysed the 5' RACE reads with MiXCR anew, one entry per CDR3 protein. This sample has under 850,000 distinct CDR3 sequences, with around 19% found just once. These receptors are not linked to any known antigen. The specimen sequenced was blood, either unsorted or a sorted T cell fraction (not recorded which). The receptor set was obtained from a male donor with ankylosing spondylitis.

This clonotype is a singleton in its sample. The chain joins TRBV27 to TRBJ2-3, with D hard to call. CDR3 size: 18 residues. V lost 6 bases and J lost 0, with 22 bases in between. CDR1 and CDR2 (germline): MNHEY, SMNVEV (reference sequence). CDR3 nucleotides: TGTGCCAGCAGCTCTAGAGTCGGATCCGGCGGTAGCACAGATACGCAGTATTTT. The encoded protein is CASSSRVGSGGSTDTQYF.

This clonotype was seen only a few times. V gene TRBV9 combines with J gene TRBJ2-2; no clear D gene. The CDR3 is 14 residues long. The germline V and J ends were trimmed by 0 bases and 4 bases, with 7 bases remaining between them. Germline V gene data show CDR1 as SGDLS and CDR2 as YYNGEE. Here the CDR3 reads CASSVGELTGELFF. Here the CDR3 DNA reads TGTGCCAGCAGCGTAGGGGAACTCACCGGGGAGCTGTTTTTT.

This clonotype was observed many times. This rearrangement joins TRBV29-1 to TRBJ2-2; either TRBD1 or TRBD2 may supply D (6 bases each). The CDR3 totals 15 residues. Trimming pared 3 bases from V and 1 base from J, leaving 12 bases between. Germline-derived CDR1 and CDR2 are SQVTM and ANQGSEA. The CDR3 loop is CSVEPRGGNTGELFF. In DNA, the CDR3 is TGCAGCGTTGAGCCCAGGGGAGGGAACACCGGGGAGCTGTTTTTT.

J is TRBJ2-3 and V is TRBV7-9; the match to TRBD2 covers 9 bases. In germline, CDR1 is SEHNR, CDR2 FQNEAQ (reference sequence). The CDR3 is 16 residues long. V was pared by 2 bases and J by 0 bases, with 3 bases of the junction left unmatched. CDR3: CASSLRTSASTDTQYF. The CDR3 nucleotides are TGTGCCAGCAGCTTAAGGACTAGCGCGAGCACAGATACGCAGTATTTT.

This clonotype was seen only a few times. The CDR3: CASSRTGVEEKLFF. The DNA for the CDR3 is TGTGCCAGCAGCCGGACAGGGGTGGAGGAAAAACTGTTTTTT. This chain connects TRBV7-9 to TRBJ1-4; 9 bases map to TRBD1. The ends lost 5 bases at V and 8 bases at J; junction bases unmatched: 6. The germline gives CDR1 SEHNR, CDR2 FQNEAQ (reference sequence). The CDR3 runs to 14 residues.

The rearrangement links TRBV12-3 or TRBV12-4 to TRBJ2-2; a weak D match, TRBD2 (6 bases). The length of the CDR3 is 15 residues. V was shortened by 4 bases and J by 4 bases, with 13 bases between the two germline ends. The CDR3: CASSSRLVPTGELFF. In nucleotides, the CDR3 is TGTGCCAGCAGTTCCCGACTAGTGCCCACCGGGGAGCTGTTTTTT.

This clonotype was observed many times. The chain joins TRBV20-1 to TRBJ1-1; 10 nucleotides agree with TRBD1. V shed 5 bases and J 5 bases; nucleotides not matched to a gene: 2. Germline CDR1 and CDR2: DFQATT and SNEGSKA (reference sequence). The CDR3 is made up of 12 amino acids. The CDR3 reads CSAGQGGTEAFF. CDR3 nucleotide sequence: TGCAGTGCTGGACAGGGGGGAACTGAAGCTTTCTTT.

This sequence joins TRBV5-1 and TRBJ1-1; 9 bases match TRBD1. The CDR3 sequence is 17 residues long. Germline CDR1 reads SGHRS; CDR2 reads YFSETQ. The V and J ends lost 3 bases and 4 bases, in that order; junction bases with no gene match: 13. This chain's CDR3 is CASSSVTGGRVFTEAFF. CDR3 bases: TGCGCCAGCAGCTCCGTCACAGGGGGCCGAGTTTTCACTGAAGCTTTCTTT.

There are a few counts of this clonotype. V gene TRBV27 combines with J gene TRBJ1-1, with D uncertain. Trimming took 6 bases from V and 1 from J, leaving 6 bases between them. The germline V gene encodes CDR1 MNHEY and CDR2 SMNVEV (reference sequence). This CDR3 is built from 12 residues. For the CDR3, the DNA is TGTGCCAGCAGGGGTCCGAACACTGAAGCTTTCTTT. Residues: CASRGPNTEAFF.

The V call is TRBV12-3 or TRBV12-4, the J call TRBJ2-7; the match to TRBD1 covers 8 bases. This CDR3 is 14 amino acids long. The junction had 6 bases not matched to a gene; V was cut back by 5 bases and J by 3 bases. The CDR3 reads CASSLWTGHYEQYF. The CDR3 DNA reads TGTGCCAGCAGTCTTTGGACAGGGCACTACGAGCAGTACTTC.

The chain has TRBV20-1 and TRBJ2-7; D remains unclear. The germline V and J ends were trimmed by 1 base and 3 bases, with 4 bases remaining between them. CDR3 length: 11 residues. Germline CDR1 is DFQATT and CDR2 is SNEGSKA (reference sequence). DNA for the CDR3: TGCAGTGCTAGAGGGAACTACGAGCAGTACTTC. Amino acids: CSARGNYEQYF.

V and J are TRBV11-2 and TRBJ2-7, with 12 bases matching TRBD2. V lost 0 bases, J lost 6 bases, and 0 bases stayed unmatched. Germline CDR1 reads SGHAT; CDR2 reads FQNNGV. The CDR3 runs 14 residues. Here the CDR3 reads CASSLELAGGEQYF. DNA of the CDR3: TGTGCCAGCAGCTTAGAACTAGCGGGGGGCGAGCAGTACTTC.

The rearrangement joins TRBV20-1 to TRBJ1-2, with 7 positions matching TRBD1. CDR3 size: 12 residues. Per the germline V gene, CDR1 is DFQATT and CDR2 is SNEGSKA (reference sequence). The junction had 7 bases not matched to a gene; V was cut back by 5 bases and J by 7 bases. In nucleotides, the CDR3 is TGCAGTGCTGCGGGACAGAAGGGTGGCTACACCTTC. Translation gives CSAAGQKGGYTF.

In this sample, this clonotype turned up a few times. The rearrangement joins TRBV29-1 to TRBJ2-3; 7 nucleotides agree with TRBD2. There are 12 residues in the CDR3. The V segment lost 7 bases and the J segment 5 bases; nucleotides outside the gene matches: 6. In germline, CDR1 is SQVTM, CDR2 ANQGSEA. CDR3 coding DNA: TGCAGCGCCCCTCGCGGGGGAGATACGCAGTATTTT. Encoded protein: CSAPRGGDTQYF.

The CDR3 loop reads CASSRDRDWAGEQFF. The CDR3 DNA is TGTGCCAGCAGTCGGGACAGGGACTGGGCAGGTGAGCAGTTCTTC. The rearrangement uses TRBV27 and TRBJ2-1; 9 bases line up with TRBD1. The CDR3 runs to 15 residues. After removal of 5 bases from V and 9 bases from J, the junction contained 11 bases not matched to a gene. Germline values: CDR1 MNHEY, CDR2 SMNVEV (reference sequence).

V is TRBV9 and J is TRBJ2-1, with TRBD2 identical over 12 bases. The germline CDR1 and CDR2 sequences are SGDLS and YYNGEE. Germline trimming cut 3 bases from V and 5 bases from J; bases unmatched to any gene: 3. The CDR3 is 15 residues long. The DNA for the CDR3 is TGTGCCAGCAGCGGCACTAGCGGGGGGCACAATGAGCAGTTCTTC. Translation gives CASSGTSGGHNEQFF.

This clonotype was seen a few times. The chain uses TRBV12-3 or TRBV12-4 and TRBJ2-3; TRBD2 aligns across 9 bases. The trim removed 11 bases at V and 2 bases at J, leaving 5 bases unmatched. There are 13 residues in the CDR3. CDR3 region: CASRTSDTDTQYF. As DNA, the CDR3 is TGTGCCTCTAGGACTAGCGACACAGATACGCAGTATTTT.

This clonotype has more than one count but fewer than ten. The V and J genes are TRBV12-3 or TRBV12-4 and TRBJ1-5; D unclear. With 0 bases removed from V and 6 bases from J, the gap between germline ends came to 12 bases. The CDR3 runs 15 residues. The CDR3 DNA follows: TGTGCCAGCAGTTTAGCGCTCGGGGTTTCTCAGCCCCAGCATTTT. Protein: CASSLALGVSQPQHF.

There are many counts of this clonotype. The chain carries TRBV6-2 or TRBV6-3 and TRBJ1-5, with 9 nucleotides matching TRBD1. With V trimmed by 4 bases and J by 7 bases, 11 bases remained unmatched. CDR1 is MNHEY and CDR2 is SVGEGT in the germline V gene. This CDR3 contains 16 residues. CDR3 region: CASSSHQTGGRQPQHF. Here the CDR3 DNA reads TGTGCCAGCAGTTCGCACCAAACAGGGGGCCGGCAGCCCCAGCATTTT.

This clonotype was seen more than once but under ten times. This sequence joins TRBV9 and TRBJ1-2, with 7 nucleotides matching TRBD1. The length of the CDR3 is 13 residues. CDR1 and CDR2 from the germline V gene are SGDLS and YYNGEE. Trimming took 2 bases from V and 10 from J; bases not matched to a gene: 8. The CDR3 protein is CASSVVQGGHYTF. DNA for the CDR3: TGTGCCAGCAGCGTCGTGCAGGGGGGCCACTACACCTTC.

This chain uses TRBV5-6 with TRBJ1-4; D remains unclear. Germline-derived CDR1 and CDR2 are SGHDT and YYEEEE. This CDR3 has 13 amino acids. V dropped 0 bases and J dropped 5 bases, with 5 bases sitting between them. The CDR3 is CASSLDENEKLFF. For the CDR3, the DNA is TGTGCCAGCAGCTTGGATGAGAATGAAAAACTGTTTTTT. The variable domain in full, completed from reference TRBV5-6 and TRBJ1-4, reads DAGVTQSPTHLIKTRGQQVTLRCSPKSGHDTVSWYQQALGQGPQFIFQYYEEEERQRGNFPDRFSGHQFPNYSSELNVNALLLGDSALYLCASSLDENEKLFFGSGTQLSVL.

Here the CDR3 reads CASSYSINWVDTEAFF. The CDR3 DNA follows: TGTGCCAGCAGTTACTCGATCAACTGGGTTGACACTGAAGCTTTCTTT. The chain combines TRBV6-5 with TRBJ1-1; D is unclear. The CDR3 sequence is 16 residues long. V was trimmed by 0 bases and J by 3 bases, leaving 14 bases between them. Germline values: CDR1 MNHEY, CDR2 SVGAGI.

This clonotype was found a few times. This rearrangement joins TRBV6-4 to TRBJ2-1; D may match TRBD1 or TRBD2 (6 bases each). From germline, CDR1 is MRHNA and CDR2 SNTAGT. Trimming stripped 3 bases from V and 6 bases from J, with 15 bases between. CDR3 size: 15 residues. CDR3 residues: CASSEMSGAANEQFF. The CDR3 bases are TGTGCCAGCAGTGAGATGTCGGGGGCGGCCAATGAGCAGTTCTTC.

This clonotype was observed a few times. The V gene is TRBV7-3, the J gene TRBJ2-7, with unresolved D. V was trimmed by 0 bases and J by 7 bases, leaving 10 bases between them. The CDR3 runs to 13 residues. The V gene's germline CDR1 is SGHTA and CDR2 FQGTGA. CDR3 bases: TGTGCCAGCAGCTTAACGTTCCCGGGTGAGCAGTACTTC. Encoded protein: CASSLTFPGEQYF.

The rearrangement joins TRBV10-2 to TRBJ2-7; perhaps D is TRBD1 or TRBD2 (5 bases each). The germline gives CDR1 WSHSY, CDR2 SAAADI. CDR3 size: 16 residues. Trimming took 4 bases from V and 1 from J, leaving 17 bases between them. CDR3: CASSGQTGTVSYEQYF. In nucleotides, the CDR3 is TGCGCCAGCAGTGGGCAAACTGGGACGGTATCCTACGAGCAGTACTTC.

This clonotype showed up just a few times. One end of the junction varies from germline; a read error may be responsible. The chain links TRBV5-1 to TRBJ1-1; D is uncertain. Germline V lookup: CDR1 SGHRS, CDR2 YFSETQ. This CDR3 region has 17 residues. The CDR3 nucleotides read TGCGCCAGCAGCCACTCCCCTTCGATAGGCATGAACACTGAGGCTTTCTTT. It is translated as CASSHSPSIGMNTEAFF. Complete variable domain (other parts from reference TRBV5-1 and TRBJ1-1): KAGVTQTPRYLIKTRGQQVTLSCSPISGHRSVSWYQQTPGQGLQFLFEYFSETQRNKGNFPGRFSGRQFSNSRSEMNVSTLELGDSALYLCASSHSPSIGMNTEAFFGQGTRLTVV.

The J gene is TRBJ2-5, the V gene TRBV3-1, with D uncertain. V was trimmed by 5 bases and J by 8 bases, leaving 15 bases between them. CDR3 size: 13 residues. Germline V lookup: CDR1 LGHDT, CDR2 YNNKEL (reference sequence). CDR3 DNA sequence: TGTGCCAGCAGCAAGGGCCCTCAGCTAACCCAGTACTTC. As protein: CASSKGPQLTQYF.

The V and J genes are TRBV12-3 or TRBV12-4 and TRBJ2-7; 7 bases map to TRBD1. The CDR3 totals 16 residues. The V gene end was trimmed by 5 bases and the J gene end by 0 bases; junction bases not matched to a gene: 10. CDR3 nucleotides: TGTGCCAGCAGTAACCTTGGACAGGAGAGCTCCTACGAGCAGTACTTC. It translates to CASSNLGQESSYEQYF.

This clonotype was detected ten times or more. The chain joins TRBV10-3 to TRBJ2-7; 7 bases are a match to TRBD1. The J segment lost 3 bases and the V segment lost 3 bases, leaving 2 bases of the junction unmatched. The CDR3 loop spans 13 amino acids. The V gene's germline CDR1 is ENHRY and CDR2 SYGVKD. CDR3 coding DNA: TGTGCCATCAGTGATCAGGGGGACTACGAGCAGTACTTC. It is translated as CAISDQGDYEQYF.

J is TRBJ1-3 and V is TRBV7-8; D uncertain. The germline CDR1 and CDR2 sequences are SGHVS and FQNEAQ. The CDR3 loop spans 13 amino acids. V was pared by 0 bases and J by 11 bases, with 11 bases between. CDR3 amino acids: CASSLAPGRAIYF. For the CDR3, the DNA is TGTGCCAGCAGCTTAGCCCCGGGGAGGGCCATATATTTT.

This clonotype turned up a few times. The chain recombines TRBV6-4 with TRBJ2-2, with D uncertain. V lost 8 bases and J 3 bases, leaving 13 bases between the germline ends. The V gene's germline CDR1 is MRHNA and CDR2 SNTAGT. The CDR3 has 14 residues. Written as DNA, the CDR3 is TGTGCCAGCTCCAAAGGGTTGGACACCGGGGAGCTGTTTTTT. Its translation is CASSKGLDTGELFF.

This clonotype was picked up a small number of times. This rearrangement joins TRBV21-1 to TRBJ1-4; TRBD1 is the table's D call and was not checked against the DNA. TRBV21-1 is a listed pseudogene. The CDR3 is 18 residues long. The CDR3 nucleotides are TGTGCCAGCAGCCCGGGACGCCGAAAGGGGCAAACTAATGAAAAACTGTTTTTT. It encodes CASSPGRRKGQTNEKLFF.